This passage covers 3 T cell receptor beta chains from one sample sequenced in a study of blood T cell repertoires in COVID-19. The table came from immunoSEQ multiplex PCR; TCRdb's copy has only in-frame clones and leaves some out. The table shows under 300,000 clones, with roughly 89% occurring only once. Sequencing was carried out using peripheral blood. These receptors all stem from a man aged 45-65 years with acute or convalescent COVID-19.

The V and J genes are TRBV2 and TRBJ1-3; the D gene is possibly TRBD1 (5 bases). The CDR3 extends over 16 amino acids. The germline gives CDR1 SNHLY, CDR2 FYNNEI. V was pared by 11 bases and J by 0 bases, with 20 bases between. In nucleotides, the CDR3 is TGTGCCTGCCACCAGTCCAGCGGGGCCTCTGGAAACACCATATATTTT. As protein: CACHQSSGASGNTIYF.

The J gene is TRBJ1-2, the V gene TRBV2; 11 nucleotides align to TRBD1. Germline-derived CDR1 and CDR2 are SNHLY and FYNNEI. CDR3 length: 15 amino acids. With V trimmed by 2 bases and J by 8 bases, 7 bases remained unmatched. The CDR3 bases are TGTGCCAGCAGTGAATTAGTCGGGACAGGGGGAGGCTACACCTTC. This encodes CASSELVGTGGGYTF.

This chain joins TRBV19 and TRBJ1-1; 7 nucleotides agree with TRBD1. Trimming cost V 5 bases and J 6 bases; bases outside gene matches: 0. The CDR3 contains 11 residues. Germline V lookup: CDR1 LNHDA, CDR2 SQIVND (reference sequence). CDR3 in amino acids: CASSDRAEAFF. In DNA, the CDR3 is TGTGCCAGTAGTGACAGGGCTGAAGCTTTCTTT.